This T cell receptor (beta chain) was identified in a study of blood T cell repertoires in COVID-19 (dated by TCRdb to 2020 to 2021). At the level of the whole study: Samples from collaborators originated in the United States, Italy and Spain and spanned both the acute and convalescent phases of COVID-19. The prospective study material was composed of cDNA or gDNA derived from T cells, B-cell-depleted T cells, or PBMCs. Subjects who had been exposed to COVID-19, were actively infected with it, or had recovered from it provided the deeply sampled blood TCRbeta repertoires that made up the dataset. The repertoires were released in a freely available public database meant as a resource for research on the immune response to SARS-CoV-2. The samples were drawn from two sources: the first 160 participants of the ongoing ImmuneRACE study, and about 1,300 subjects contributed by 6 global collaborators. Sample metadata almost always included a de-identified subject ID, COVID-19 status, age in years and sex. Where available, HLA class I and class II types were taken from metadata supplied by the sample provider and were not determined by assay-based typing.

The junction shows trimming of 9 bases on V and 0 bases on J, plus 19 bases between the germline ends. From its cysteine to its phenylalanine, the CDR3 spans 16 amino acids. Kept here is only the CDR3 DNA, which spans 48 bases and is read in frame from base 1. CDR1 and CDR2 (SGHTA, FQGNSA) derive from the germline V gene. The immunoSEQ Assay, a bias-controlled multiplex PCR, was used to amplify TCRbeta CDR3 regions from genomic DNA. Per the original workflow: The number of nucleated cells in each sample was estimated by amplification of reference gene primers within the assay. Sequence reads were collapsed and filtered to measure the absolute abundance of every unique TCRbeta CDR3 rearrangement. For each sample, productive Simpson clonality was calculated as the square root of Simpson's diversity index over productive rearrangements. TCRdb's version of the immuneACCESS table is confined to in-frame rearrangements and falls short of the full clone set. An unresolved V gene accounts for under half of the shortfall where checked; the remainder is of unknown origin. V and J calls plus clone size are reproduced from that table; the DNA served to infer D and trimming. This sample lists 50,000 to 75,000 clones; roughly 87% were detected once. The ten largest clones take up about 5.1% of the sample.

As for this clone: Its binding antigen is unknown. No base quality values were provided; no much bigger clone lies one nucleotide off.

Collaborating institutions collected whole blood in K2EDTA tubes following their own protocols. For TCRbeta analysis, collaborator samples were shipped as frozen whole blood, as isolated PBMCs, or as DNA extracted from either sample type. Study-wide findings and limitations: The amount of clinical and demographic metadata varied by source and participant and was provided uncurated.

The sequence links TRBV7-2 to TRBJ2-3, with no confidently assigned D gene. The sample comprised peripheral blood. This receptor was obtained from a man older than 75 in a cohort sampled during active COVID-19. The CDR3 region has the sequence CARTPPSASSTDTQYF. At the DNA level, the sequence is TGTGCCAGGACCCCCCCCAGCGCGTCTAGCACAGATACGCAGTATTTT.